The present T cell receptor (beta chain) was sequenced within a study of identifying expanded T cells in peripheral blood. The CDR3 totals 15 residues. V trimming: 6 bases; J trimming: 5 bases; junction bases outside the gene matches: 10. Germline V gene sequence: CDR1 SGHTA, CDR2 FQGNSA. The repertoire was sequenced with immunoSEQ multiplex PCR; TCRdb's copy has only in-frame clones and lacks some. The sample lists some 81,000 clones, around four fifths seen once, with roughly 18% in the top ten. This chain uses TRBV7-2 with TRBJ1-1, with 9 bases that match TRBD1. The TCR comes from a person aged 18-69 years in good health. Sequences were obtained from blood. In DNA, the CDR3 is TGTGCCAGCAGTATAAACGGACAGGGGATTACTGAAGCTTTCTTT. Amino acids: CASSINGQGITEAFF.